This T cell receptor (beta chain) was sequenced during a study of cytomegalovirus exposure and HLA in healthy donors. About the study: Of more than 350 genotyped donors, 81% clustered with self-reported Caucasian donors. Findings and caveats of the study: Association of 16,951 TCR beta sequences with HLA alleles was found at 0.05 false discovery rate in a later analysis. Being indistinguishable, some V segments were excluded, TRBV6-2 and TRBV6-3 among them. In a later analysis, compared with equally common non-associated chains, HLA-associated beta chains were more expanded.

This clone appeared a few times. The antigen is undetermined. A multiplex PCR was run with 60 Vbeta primers and 13 Jbeta primers. Only in-frame clones appear in the TCRdb table, and some are missing; sequencing was by immunoSEQ multiplex PCR. This table holds 170,000 or so clones, 75% to 85% found once. V was cut by 6 bases and J by 7 bases, with 15 bases left in between. CDR3 length: 13 residues. Germline-derived CDR1 and CDR2 are MDHEN and SYDVKM. The chain has TRBV28 and TRBJ1-1; no clear D. This clonotype was obtained from a woman aged 55-69 years in good health and CMV-seropositive. Sequencing used PBMCs. In DNA, the CDR3 is TGTGCCAGCAGCAGGACGGATGCGGGTGAAGCTTTCTTT. This translates into CASSRTDAGEAFF.